These T cell receptor beta chains were read from a single sample in a study of T cell repertoires in cytomegalovirus infection. For these receptors, no antigen is known. TCRdb called the reads again in MiXCR, with one record for every CDR3 protein. The sample lists roughly 800,000 distinct CDR3 sequences, under 35% occurring once. The input for sequencing was cultured CD8+ T cells from PBMCs, taken from culture after CMV antigen stimulation. Receptor source: a human donor in good health (CMV status not recorded). Some clones in this sample may be carry-over from other donors' samples. Each CDR3 is given with its conserved first and last residue. A D gene is named only where the DNA matches it firmly. Where a row states a size, it is once, few, many or the class of an expanded clone; other rows omit it.

d_gene	len	abundance	v_gene	j_gene	CDR3nt	CDR3aa
TRBD2	15	many	TRBV7-2	TRBJ2-5	TGTGCCAGCAGCTTAATGGCGGGGGGCCTGGCGACCCAGTACTTC	CASSLMAGGLATQYF
.	15	.	TRBV6-2/TRBV6-3	TRBJ1-2	TGTGCCAGCAGTAGCCGGGCCGTAGACGCGTATGGCTACACCTTC	CASSSRAVDAYGYTF
.	15	.	TRBV28	TRBJ1-1	TGTGCCAGCAGCCCAATCGACAGTGTAAACACTGAAGCTTTCTTT	CASSPIDSVNTEAFF
.	16	.	TRBV6-6	TRBJ2-1	TGTGCCAGCAGTTATTCTTTGGTCGGTTCCTACAATGAGCAGTTCTTT	CASSYSLVGSYNEQFF
.	16	once	TRBV7-6	TRBJ1-2	TGTGCCAGCAGCCCCCTGATGGACAGTCGATTCTATGGCTACACCTTC	CASSPLMDSRFYGYTF
.	15	few	TRBV27	TRBJ2-7	TGTGCCAGCAGTCCCCCGGGACACTACCTATACGAGCAGTACTTC	CASSPPGHYLYEQYF
.	13	once	TRBV27	TRBJ2-3	TGTGCCAGCAGTGAACCCAGGGCGGTCGAACAGTATTTT	CASSEPRAVEQYF
TRBD2	17	.	TRBV7-9	TRBJ2-3	TGTGCCAGCAGCTCTCCATTGACTAGCGGGGGCACAGATACGCAGTATTTT	CASSSPLTSGGTDTQYF
.	15	few	TRBV5-4	TRBJ2-2	TGTGCCAGCAGCTTGGCCGGGACCCACACCGGGGAGCTGTTTTTT	CASSLAGTHTGELFF
TRBD2	15	.	TRBV6-5	TRBJ2-5	TGTGCCAGCAGGAGACTAGCGGGGGGGGAAGAGACCCAGTACTTC	CASRRLAGGEETQYF
TRBD2	14	once	TRBV19	TRBJ2-1	TGTGCCAGCTCACTAGCGATCTCCTACAATGAGCAGTTCTTC	CASSLAISYNEQFF
.	14	.	TRBV5-6	TRBJ2-7	TGTGCCAGCAGCTTCTCAGGGGATATCTACGAGCAGTACTTC	CASSFSGDIYEQYF
.	13	.	TRBV19	TRBJ2-1	TGTGCCAGTAGTTGGGGAGGAACAATGATGCAGTTCTTC	CASSWGGTMMQFF
TRBD1	15	.	TRBV9	TRBJ1-2	TGTGCCAGCAGCGGGCAGAACAGGGGAAAGGGTGGCTACACCTTC	CASSGQNRGKGGYTF
.	14	.	TRBV27	TRBJ2-1	TGTGCCAGTGGTCCGCTGAGCTCCTACAATGAGCAGTTCTTC	CASGPLSSYNEQFF
TRBD1	18	.	TRBV6-2/TRBV6-3	TRBJ1-5	TGTGCCAGCAGTCACGGTACGGGACAGGGGGATCGCAATCAGCCCCAGCATTTT	CASSHGTGQGDRNQPQHF
.	15	.	TRBV7-9	TRBJ2-1	TGTGCCAGCAGCCACACCCTGGACTCCCACAATGAGCAGTTCTTC	CASSHTLDSHNEQFF
.	14	many	TRBV4-2	TRBJ2-2	TGTGCCAGCAGCGCAACTGCGAACACCGGGGAGCTGTTTTTT	CASSATANTGELFF
.	14	few	TRBV27	TRBJ2-7	TGTGCCAGCAGTTTCCTAAACGCGGGGAGCGAGCAGTACTTC	CASSFLNAGSEQYF
TRBD2	19	few	TRBV4-1	TRBJ2-1	TGCGCCAGCAGCCAAAAGCTTAGTGGGGGGGTCCGCCCCTACAATGAGCAGTTCTTC	CASSQKLSGGVRPYNEQFF
.	16	once	TRBV25-1	TRBJ1-1	TGTGCCAGCAGTGAATATATGGGGCCCGGGCCCACTGAAGCTTTCTTT	CASSEYMGPGPTEAFF
TRBD1	16	few	TRBV28	TRBJ1-5	TGTGCCAGCAGTTTTTTCCCAGGGGGTAGCAATCAGCCCCAGCATTTT	CASSFFPGGSNQPQHF
.	13	.	TRBV12-3/TRBV12-4	TRBJ1-1	TGTGCCAGCACCTTAGGGGCCCGCACTGAAGCTTTCTTT	CASTLGARTEAFF
TRBD1	18	.	TRBV7-6	TRBJ2-6	TGTGCCAGCAGCTTGTCGACAGGGGTAGCCTCTGGGGCCAACGTCCTGACTTTC	CASSLSTGVASGANVLTF
TRBD1	14	.	TRBV6-2/TRBV6-3	TRBJ1-4	TGTGCCAACGCCGGGACAGGGGTAGATGAAAAACTGTTTTTT	CANAGTGVDEKLFF
.	10	few	TRBV7-2	TRBJ2-3	TGTGCCAGCCCTGAAGATACGCAGTATTTT	CASPEDTQYF
TRBD1	19	.	TRBV5-4	TRBJ1-2	TGTGCCAGCAGCGCGTACAGGGGGCGCACTCACCTCCCCCTCTATGGCTACACCTTC	CASSAYRGRTHLPLYGYTF
.	14	.	TRBV19	TRBJ1-5	TGTGCCAGCGACGGGGAAGATGGCAATCAGCCCCAGCATTTT	CASDGEDGNQPQHF
.	19	few	TRBV12-3/TRBV12-4	TRBJ1-3	TGTGCCAGCAGTCCATTTCTACCGCGACAGAGCACCTCTGGAAACACCATATATTTT	CASSPFLPRQSTSGNTIYF
TRBD1	14	.	TRBV6-6	TRBJ1-1	TGTGCCAGCTGGGAGGGGGCCCTGAACACTGAAGCTTTCTTT	CASWEGALNTEAFF
TRBD1	15	.	TRBV4-1	TRBJ1-5	TGCGCCAGCAGCCAAGCTCCGACAGGGCGCCAGCCCCAGCATTTT	CASSQAPTGRQPQHF
.	14	few	TRBV29-1	TRBJ2-3	TGCAGCGTGGAACTGACAGGCCCTTTTGATACGCAGTATTTT	CSVELTGPFDTQYF
.	18	.	TRBV20-1	TRBJ2-3	TGCAGTGCTAGAGATATAAGATGGGGGGCTCGAGGCACAGATACGCAGTATTTT	CSARDIRWGARGTDTQYF
.	13	.	TRBV12-3/TRBV12-4	TRBJ1-5	TGTGCCAGCAGTTCCAACAGGGATCAGCCCCAGCATTTT	CASSSNRDQPQHF
.	14	.	TRBV7-6	TRBJ2-2	TGTGCCAGCAGCTTAGCGGTTGGCACCGGGGAGCTGTTTTTT	CASSLAVGTGELFF
.	15	.	TRBV19	TRBJ1-5	TGTGCCAGTAGTCCCAGACAGCGGGCTTATCAGCCCCAGCATTTT	CASSPRQRAYQPQHF
.	14	few	TRBV7-8	TRBJ1-4	TGTGCCAGCAGCCCCCCGAGGGCCAATGAAAAACTGTTTTTT	CASSPPRANEKLFF
.	12	.	TRBV29-1	TRBJ1-2	TGCAGCGTTGAATTAGGGAACTATGGCTACACCTTC	CSVELGNYGYTF
TRBD2	16	.	TRBV6-5	TRBJ2-1	TGTGCCAGCAGTTACTTTCGGACTAGCCTAGAGAATGAGCAGTTCTTC	CASSYFRTSLENEQFF
.	14	few	TRBV11-2	TRBJ1-2	TGTGCCAGCAGCGGGCCCGATTTCTTCTATGGCTACACCTTC	CASSGPDFFYGYTF
.	13	.	TRBV7-9	TRBJ2-7	TGTGCCAGCAGCCGAAGGGACGTTTACGAGCAGTACTTC	CASSRRDVYEQYF
.	11	.	TRBV12-3/TRBV12-4	TRBJ2-1	TGTGCCACCCACTGGCGAAATGAGCAGTTCTTC	CATHWRNEQFF
TRBD1	16	.	TRBV7-8	TRBJ1-1	TGTGCCAGCAGCTTAGCAGGGGACAGTATGAACACTGAAGCTTTCTTT	CASSLAGDSMNTEAFF
.	15	.	TRBV5-4	TRBJ2-5	TGTGCCAGCAGCCGCCGCCGGGAAATCCAAGAGACCCAGTACTTC	CASSRRREIQETQYF
.	15	few	TRBV11-2	TRBJ2-5	TGTGCCAGCAGCTTAGATGGGGGGAGCCGGGAGACCCAGTACTTC	CASSLDGGSRETQYF
.	14	.	TRBV7-4	TRBJ2-7	TGTGCCAGCAGCGAAACAGGGCGAGGCTACGAGCAGTACTTC	CASSETGRGYEQYF
TRBD2	15	.	TRBV27	TRBJ2-1	TGTGCCAGCAGGGGTGGGACTAGCGGATACAATGAGCAGTTCTTC	CASRGGTSGYNEQFF
.	15	few	TRBV10-3	TRBJ2-1	TGTGCCATCAGTGAGGGACCGGGACTGGACAATGAGCAGTTCTTC	CAISEGPGLDNEQFF
.	15	.	TRBV7-6	TRBJ1-5	TGTGCCAGCAGCTTAGAACAGGGATACGATCAGCCCCAGCATTTT	CASSLEQGYDQPQHF
.	13	.	TRBV6-5	TRBJ1-1	TGTGCCAGCAGTTACTCGAGCTCGCGGGGAGTTTTCTTT	CASSYSSSRGVFF
.	15	.	TRBV5-6	TRBJ2-5	TGTGCCAGCAGCTTCGGCGGCGCTTACCAAGAGACCCAGTACTTC	CASSFGGAYQETQYF
.	14	.	TRBV27	TRBJ2-2	TGTGCCAGCAGTTTAGGGGCAGGTACCGGGGAGCTGTTTTTT	CASSLGAGTGELFF
.	13	few	TRBV24-1	TRBJ2-2	TGTGCCACCAGCTTCGGGATGACCGGGGAGCTGTTTTTT	CATSFGMTGELFF
TRBD2	15	many	TRBV12-3/TRBV12-4	TRBJ2-3	TGTGCCAGCAGGCTTGGCGGGGGGCCAGGGGATACGCAGTATTTT	CASRLGGGPGDTQYF